The 6 T cell receptor beta chains below all came from one sample that was sequenced in a study of blood T cell repertoires in COVID-19. Only in-frame clones appear in the TCRdb table, and some are missing; sequencing was by immunoSEQ multiplex PCR. There are about 340,000 clones in the sample; approximately 82% occur only once, and 2.5% to 3.5% lies in the top ten. The sample taken for sequencing was peripheral blood. All receptors derive from a man younger than 40 with active or convalescent COVID-19.

The rearrangement links TRBV6-5 to TRBJ2-1, with 12 nucleotides matching TRBD2. The CDR3 contains 14 residues. Germline values: CDR1 MNHEY, CDR2 SVGAGI. With 7 bases clipped from V and 9 bases from J, the junction kept 7 bases outside the gene matches. Here the CDR3 reads CASTGLAGPAEQFF. The CDR3 nucleotides are TGTGCCAGCACCGGACTAGCGGGACCAGCTGAGCAGTTCTTC.

A few counts support this clone. The gene calls are TRBV18 and TRBJ2-7, with D possibly matching TRBD1 (5 bases). Germline V CDR1 and CDR2: KGHSH, LQKENI. The length of the CDR3 is 14 residues. Trimming left V 3 bases short and J 2 bases short, with 11 bases between. The CDR3 loop reads CASSPQGNAYEQYF. As DNA, the CDR3 is TGTGCCAGCTCACCCCAGGGTAATGCCTACGAGCAGTACTTC.

The J gene is TRBJ2-5, the V gene TRBV29-1; TRBD2 might be the D (6 bases). Germline CDR1 is SQVTM and CDR2 is ANQGSEA. The CDR3 length is 17 residues. Trimming took off 4 bases at V and 2 bases at J, with 23 bases between the two ends. CDR3 region: CSVGGIGYSKSQETQYF. The CDR3 DNA follows: TGCAGCGTTGGCGGGATTGGCTACAGTAAGTCACAAGAGACCCAGTACTTC.

The chain employs TRBV3-1 (or the pseudogene TRBV3-2) and TRBJ2-7, with D unclear. The ends were cut back, 1 base at V and 0 bases at J, with 7 bases in the middle. The CDR3 has 14 amino acids. CDR1 and CDR2 from the germline V gene are LGHDT and YNNKEL (reference sequence). The CDR3: CASSQGLSSYEQYF. The CDR3 DNA sequence: TGTGCCAGCAGCCAAGGTCTCAGCTCCTACGAGCAGTACTTC.

The rearrangement uses TRBV7-8 and TRBJ1-2, with TRBD1 matching over 9 bases. V lost 1 base to trimming and J lost 3 bases; unmatched junction nucleotides: 3. This CDR3 spans 15 amino acids. Germline CDR1 reads SGHVS; CDR2 reads FQNEAQ. Here the CDR3 reads CASSLDWTGDYGYTF. The DNA for the CDR3 is TGTGCCAGCAGCTTAGATTGGACAGGGGACTATGGCTACACCTTC.

The chain couples TRBV13 to TRBJ2-5, with 7 bases identical to TRBD2. CDR3 length: 14 residues. Germline loops: CDR1 PRHDT, CDR2 FYEKMQ (reference sequence). With V trimmed by 5 bases and J by 5 bases, 8 bases remained unmatched. DNA of the CDR3: TGTGCCAGCAGCAGTCAGGGAGGGTTTGAGACCCAGTACTTC. Protein: CASSSQGGFETQYF.